The 9 T cell receptor beta chains reported below all come from one sample, sequenced in a study of shared clonotypes between healthy human individuals. CD45RO-negative, CCR7-selected cells formed the naive CD8 fraction, which excluded terminally differentiated effector memory CD45RA+ cells. Clones were sequenced by immunoSEQ multiplex PCR, and TCRdb holds only the in-frame ones, with some missing. This table holds just over 2,000,000 clones, approximately 94% found once. Sequences were obtained from naive CD8+ T cells sorted from blood. All receptors come from a man aged 18 to 29 in good health.

V usage is TRBV5-4 and J usage is TRBJ2-2; D is undetermined. This CDR3 comprises 11 residues. V was pared by 5 bases and J by 8 bases, with 7 bases between. Germline CDR1 reads SGHNT; CDR2 reads YYREEE (reference sequence). The CDR3 loop is CASSHGGELFF. The CDR3 bases are TGTGCCAGCAGTCATGGGGGGGAGCTGTTTTTT.

The V gene is TRBV6-1, the J gene TRBJ1-2, with 7 bases that match TRBD1. J gave up 4 bases and V 2 bases, and 7 bases lay outside the gene matches. Germline CDR1 and CDR2: MNHNS and SASEGT. The CDR3 totals 15 residues. The CDR3 region has the DNA TGTGCCAGCAGTGAATGGGGAGGGGGCGCCTATGGCTACACCTTC. Translating it yields CASSEWGGGAYGYTF.

This chain uses TRBV4-3 with TRBJ2-3; D is possibly TRBD2 (5 bases). The germline CDR1 and CDR2 sequences are LGHNA and YSLEER. CDR3 length equals 16 residues. V lost 0 bases and J lost 4, with 14 bases in between. CDR3 sequence reads: CASSQDGLAMPDTQYF. CDR3 sequence (DNA): TGCGCCAGCAGCCAAGACGGCCTAGCTATGCCAGATACGCAGTATTTT.

J is TRBJ2-7 and V is TRBV30; 7 positions agree with TRBD1. Trimming took 5 bases from V and 7 from J; bases not matched to a gene: 11. Germline CDR1 reads GTSNPN; CDR2 reads SVGIG (reference sequence). The CDR3 is 13 amino acids. The CDR3 DNA reads TGTGCCTGGTCCCCAGGGGGAACGGGAGAGCAGTACTTC. It codes for CAWSPGGTGEQYF.

This rearrangement joins TRBV19 to TRBJ2-3; either TRBD1 or TRBD2 may fit D (5 bases each). Germline CDR1 reads LNHDA; CDR2 reads SQIVND (reference sequence). This CDR3 contains 17 residues. V shed 3 bases and J shed 1 base, with 17 bases lying between them. Written as DNA, the CDR3 is TGTGCCAGTAGTATCCTCAGCCGGGGCAGTGGCACAGATACGCAGTATTTT. Its protein is CASSILSRGSGTDTQYF.

The table lists this clone with a few counts. The chain uses TRBV6-6 and TRBJ1-6; D remains unclear. Germline V gives CDR1 MNHNY, CDR2 SVGAGI (reference sequence). Trimming removed 7 bases at V and 7 bases at J, with 14 bases between. This CDR3 is 14 amino acids long. CDR3 residues: CASMEGSQNSPLHF. The CDR3 DNA follows: TGTGCCAGCATGGAGGGAAGCCAAAATTCACCCCTCCACTTT.

In regard to this clone: The junction shows a germline mismatch at one end, possibly a read error. The V gene is TRBV7-8, the J gene TRBJ2-7; D possibly corresponds to TRBD2 (6 bases). This CDR3 is 12 amino acids long. Per germline, CDR1 SGHVS and CDR2 FQNEAQ. The CDR3 bases are TGTGCCAGCAGCGGACCTATGGGGGGTTTGTGGTTC. Its translation: CASSGPMGGLWF.

Here the CDR3 reads CASSLTETSDEQYF. The CDR3, as DNA: TGTGCCAGCAGCCTAACTGAGACTAGCGACGAGCAGTACTTC. The rearrangement joins TRBV2 to TRBJ2-7; TRBD2 aligns across 8 bases. Germline V gene lookup returns CDR1 SNHLY and CDR2 FYNNEI. The CDR3 consists of 14 residues. J gave up 5 bases and V 6 bases, and 9 bases lay outside the gene matches.

The chain joins TRBV9 to TRBJ1-2; no reliable D call. Per the germline V gene, CDR1 is SGDLS and CDR2 is YYNGEE. This CDR3 spans 14 amino acids. V lost 7 bases and J lost 2, with 15 bases in between. The CDR3 loop is CASRSNPNNYGYTF. CDR3 DNA sequence: TGTGCCAGCCGTAGCAATCCGAACAACTATGGCTACACCTTC.